The 21 T cell receptor beta chains below were found in one sample sequenced in a study of blood T cell repertoires in COVID-19. Sequencing used immunoSEQ multiplex PCR; TCRdb keeps in-frame clones, though not all of them. Of some 530,000 clones detected, approximately 85% appear once; the ten largest clones hold more than 3%. Sequencing was done on a sample of peripheral blood. All receptors derive from a human donor in a cohort sampled during active COVID-19.

The chain uses TRBV18 and TRBJ2-5; a possible D gene is TRBD1 (7 bases). The CDR3 is 15 residues long. With 3 bases removed from V and 2 bases from J, the gap between germline ends came to 13 bases. Per the germline V gene, CDR1 is KGHSH and CDR2 is LQKENI. The CDR3 reads CASSPLTGRQETQYF. CDR3 nucleotide sequence: TGTGCCAGCTCACCCCTGACAGGGAGGCAAGAGACCCAGTACTTC.

This sequence joins TRBV7-2 and TRBJ1-4; TRBD1 agrees at 11 bases. Germline trimming cut 1 base from V and 8 bases from J; bases unmatched to any gene: 6. The germline CDR1 and CDR2 sequences are SGHTA and FQGNSA. There are 16 residues in the CDR3. CDR3 residues: CASSLDGTGGEEKLFF. As DNA, the CDR3 is TGTGCCAGCAGCTTAGACGGGACAGGGGGGGAGGAAAAACTGTTTTTT.

The chain joins TRBV19 to TRBJ2-7, with 12 bases that match TRBD2. Germline assignment: CDR1 LNHDA and CDR2 SQIVND (reference sequence). V dropped 5 bases and J dropped 3; count of bases not matched to a gene: 11. There are 17 residues in the CDR3. The CDR3 protein is CASSVSRTSGTVYEQYF. The CDR3, as DNA: TGTGCCAGTAGTGTAAGTAGGACTAGCGGGACAGTCTACGAGCAGTACTTC.

The chain couples TRBV7-9 to TRBJ2-5; 8 bases map to TRBD2. Germline CDR1 and CDR2: SEHNR and FQNEAQ (reference sequence). V was clipped by 5 bases and J by 4 bases; unmatched bases: 6. The CDR3 covers 14 residues. CDR3 in amino acids: CASSPSGSGETQYF. In nucleotides, the CDR3 is TGTGCCAGCAGCCCGAGCGGGAGCGGAGAGACCCAGTACTTC.

The chain recombines TRBV15 with TRBJ2-5, with D maybe TRBD1 (5 bases). The V end was cut by 0 bases, the J end by 6 bases, with 11 bases between. CDR3 size: 14 residues. Germline values: CDR1 LNHNV, CDR2 YYDKDF (reference sequence). CDR3 sequence reads: CATSRDGATKTQYF. For the CDR3, the DNA is TGTGCCACCAGCAGAGATGGGGCCACCAAGACCCAGTACTTC. The full variable domain, its missing parts supplied by reference TRBV15 and TRBJ2-5, is DAMVIQNPRYQVTQFGKPVTLSCSQTLNHNVMYWYQQKSSQAPKLLFHYYDKDFNNEADTPDNFQSRRPNTSFCFLDIRSPGLGDTAMYLCATSRDGATKTQYFGPGTRLLVL.

The chain is built from TRBV3-1 (or the pseudogene TRBV3-2) and TRBJ2-2, with a weak D call TRBD2 (6 bases). Per germline, CDR1 LGHDT and CDR2 YNNKEL (reference sequence). This CDR3 is built from 17 residues. The V end was cut by 3 bases, the J end by 5 bases, with 19 bases between. In DNA, the CDR3 is TGTGCCAGCAGCCACCGCGGGACTGCCGTAGAGACCGGGGAGCTGTTTTTT. This gives the protein CASSHRGTAVETGELFF.

The gene calls are TRBV5-4 and TRBJ1-1; the D is unclear. Germline V CDR1 and CDR2: SGHNT, YYREEE (reference sequence). V gave up 1 base and J gave up 4 bases, with 11 bases separating them. The CDR3 spans 14 residues. The CDR3 coding sequence is TGTGCCAGCAGCTTGTTCGGGGTGGGCACTGAAGCTTTCTTT. Amino acid sequence: CASSLFGVGTEAFF.

The count of this clone is one. Within the sample, other DNA sequences also encode this same CDR3. This chain uses TRBV15 with TRBJ1-6; unclear D gene. Germline V CDR1 and CDR2: LNHNV, YYDKDF (reference sequence). There are 14 residues in the CDR3. The ends were cut back, 0 bases at V and 4 bases at J, with 4 bases in the middle. The CDR3 bases are TGTGCCACCAGCAGAGACAGATATAATTCACCCCTCCACTTT. The encoded protein is CATSRDRYNSPLHF.

Only a few counts were recorded for this clone. J is TRBJ2-4 and V is TRBV19, with 7 positions matching TRBD1. Per the germline V gene, CDR1 is LNHDA and CDR2 is SQIVND (reference sequence). This CDR3 is 16 amino acids long. The J segment lost 0 bases and the V segment lost 10 bases, leaving 12 bases of the junction unmatched. DNA of the CDR3: TGTGCCACTGAGGACAGGTCGTTTCTAGCCAAAAACATTCAGTACTTC. It yields the protein CATEDRSFLAKNIQYF.

The chain couples TRBV25-1 to TRBJ1-1, with D possibly matching TRBD1 (5 bases). V was pared by 4 bases and J by 1 base, with 13 bases between. Germline V lookup: CDR1 MGHDK, CDR2 SYGVNS. The CDR3 consists of 15 residues. As DNA, the CDR3 is TGTGCCAGCAGTGGTCCAGGGTTGAGGAACACTGAAGCTTTCTTT. Residues: CASSGPGLRNTEAFF. Complete variable domain (other parts from reference TRBV25-1 and TRBJ1-1): EADIYQTPRYLVIGTGKKITLECSQTMGHDKMYWYQQDPGMELHLIHYSYGVNSTEKGDLSSESTVSRIRTEHFPLTLESARPSHTSQYLCASSGPGLRNTEAFFGQGTRLTVV.

The chain recombines TRBV4-1 with TRBJ2-2; the match to TRBD2 covers 13 bases. J was trimmed by 2 bases and V by 4 bases; bases with no gene match: 7. Germline V gives CDR1 MGHRA, CDR2 YSYEKL. The CDR3 spans 18 residues. The CDR3 DNA follows: TGCGCCAGCAGCCGCCCGGGACTAGCGGGAATCAACACCGGGGAGCTGTTTTTT. It codes for CASSRPGLAGINTGELFF.

CDR3 residues: CASSIWAQLAGLYNEQFF. DNA for the CDR3: TGTGCCAGTAGTATATGGGCCCAACTAGCGGGCCTCTACAATGAGCAGTTCTTC. This rearrangement joins TRBV19 to TRBJ2-1, with 9 nucleotides matching TRBD2. This CDR3 has 18 residues. V dropped 2 bases and J dropped 3; count of bases not matched to a gene: 11. Germline lookup yields CDR1 LNHDA and CDR2 SQIVND (reference sequence).

The count of this clone is one. The chain uses TRBV7-2 and TRBJ1-2, with D unresolved. The CDR3 loop spans 14 amino acids. Trimming took off 2 bases at V and 4 bases at J, with 11 bases between the two ends. Germline V CDR1 and CDR2: SGHTA, FQGNSA. CDR3 in DNA: TGTGCCAGCAGCTTATCGGGAAGAACCTATGGCTACACCTTC. Translated: CASSLSGRTYGYTF.

CDR3 DNA sequence: TGTGCCAGCAGTCCTCAGGGTGGGAGGAATCAGCCCCAGCATTTT. This sequence encodes CASSPQGGRNQPQHF. The V gene is TRBV27, the J gene TRBJ1-5; a possible D gene is TRBD1 (5 bases). This CDR3 spans 15 amino acids. CDR1 and CDR2 from the germline V gene are MNHEY and SMNVEV (reference sequence). Trimming shortened V by 5 bases and J by 4 bases, and 15 bases separated the two germline ends.

The CDR3 reads CASSQRLNANTGELFF. The DNA of the CDR3 is TGCGCCAGCAGCCAAAGACTTAATGCGAACACCGGGGAGCTGTTTTTT. This sequence joins TRBV4-3 and TRBJ2-2, with D unresolved. V lost 2 bases, J lost 0 bases, and 10 bases lay in between. CDR1 and CDR2 (germline): LGHNA, YSLEER. This CDR3 has 16 amino acids.

This clone was counted once. The chain recombines TRBV28 with TRBJ1-1; D perhaps matches TRBD1 (6 bases). V was clipped by 6 bases and J by 7 bases, with 9 bases between them. Per germline, CDR1 MDHEN and CDR2 SYDVKM. The CDR3 is 11 amino acids. CDR3 sequence reads: CASRGQREAFF. The CDR3 DNA follows: TGTGCCAGCAGAGGACAGCGTGAAGCTTTCTTT.

This chain's CDR3 is CASRKTSSDSLYGYTF. CDR3 DNA: TGTGCCAGCAGGAAAACTTCTTCGGACAGCCTCTATGGCTACACCTTC. The chain links TRBV7-2 to TRBJ1-2, with D maybe TRBD1 (6 bases). Germline V gene lookup returns CDR1 SGHTA and CDR2 FQGNSA. The CDR3 has 16 amino acids. V gave up 6 bases and J gave up 4 bases, with 21 bases separating them. The variable domain in full, with the rest retrieved from reference TRBV7-2 and TRBJ1-2, is GAGVSQSPSNKVTEKGKDVELRCDPISGHTALYWYRQSLGQGLEFLIYFQGNSAPDKSGLPSDRFSAERTGGSVSTLTIQRTQQEDSAVYLCASRKTSSDSLYGYTFGSGTRLTVV.

This clone was counted between two and nine times. The J gene is TRBJ2-3, the V gene TRBV5-1; 9 bases are shared with TRBD1. This CDR3 is 18 amino acids long. Losses at the gene ends were 1 base for V and 6 bases for J; bases not matched to a gene: 15. CDR1 SGHRS and CDR2 YFSETQ come from the germline V gene. CDR3 nucleotide sequence: TGCGCCAGCAGCTTGAGTATAGTTGGACAGGGGAGAGAGGATACGCAGTATTTT. Translation: CASSLSIVGQGREDTQYF.

The chain uses TRBV2 and TRBJ1-1; 10 bases agree with TRBD1. J gave up 1 base and V 6 bases, and 8 bases lay outside the gene matches. The V gene's germline CDR1 is SNHLY and CDR2 FYNNEI. The CDR3 loop spans 16 amino acids. Here the CDR3 reads CASRLRQGAGNTEAFF. The CDR3 DNA reads as TGTGCCAGCAGACTTAGACAGGGGGCGGGGAACACTGAAGCTTTCTTT.

V is TRBV15 and J is TRBJ2-7, with TRBD2 identical over 8 bases. CDR3 length: 16 residues. The germline gives CDR1 LNHNV, CDR2 YYDKDF (reference sequence). Trimming took 5 bases from V and 3 from J; bases not matched to a gene: 12. The DNA of the CDR3 is TGTGCCACCAGCGTCCGGGGGGCGGGAGGCGACTACGAGCAGTACTTC. Translation gives CATSVRGAGGDYEQYF.

The rearrangement links TRBV5-1 to TRBJ1-4, with 9 bases aligning to TRBD1. V shed 4 bases, J shed 7 bases, and the junction held 5 bases outside the gene matches. The CDR3 consists of 14 residues. Germline CDR1 SGHRS, CDR2 YFSETQ. CDR3 bases: TGCGCCAGCAGCCCACAGGGGGCAGTTGAAAAACTGTTTTTT. It codes for CASSPQGAVEKLFF.